The 32 T cell receptor beta chains listed next were all sequenced from one sample in a study of blood T cells in healthy people across ages. With a J-beta primer mix and a sample-barcoded 5' primer, a second PCR ran about 7 to 11 cycles. TCRdb recomputed calls from the 5' RACE reads with MiXCR, one row per CDR3 protein. In the table there are over 600,000 distinct CDR3 sequences, 35% to 60% of which are singletons. The sequenced sample was blood. The receptors were sampled from an older man in good health.

In this sample, this clonotype turned up many times. V gene TRBV12-3 or TRBV12-4 combines with J gene TRBJ2-7, with D unclear. V lost 6 bases and J 0 bases, leaving 15 bases between the germline ends. The CDR3 totals 15 residues. The CDR3 DNA reads as TGTGCCAGCAGCCATGGCCGCGCGAGCTCCTACGAGCAGTACTTC. This gives the protein CASSHGRASSYEQYF.

Concerning this clonotype: A single base separates this from a much larger clone, so it may be a read error. The chain is built from TRBV15 and TRBJ1-2, with TRBD1 identical over 9 bases. Germline V gene sequence: CDR1 LNHNV, CDR2 YYDKDF (reference sequence). The CDR3 is 14 amino acids. Written as DNA, the CDR3 is TGTGCCACCAGCAGGGACAGGGGCTACGATGGCTGCACCTTC. Translation: CATSRDRGYDGCTF. The entire variable domain, with the rest obtained from reference TRBV15 and TRBJ1-2, is as follows: DAMVIQNPRYQVTQFGKPVTLSCSQTLNHNVMYWYQQKSSQAPKLLFHYYDKDFNNEADTPDNFQSRRPNTSFCFLDIRSPGLGDTAMYLCATSRDRGYDGCTFGSGTRLTVV.

The rearrangement links TRBV28 to TRBJ2-5; D is ambiguous. The CDR3 runs to 13 residues. V was shortened by 2 bases and J by 11 bases, with 15 bases between the two germline ends. Germline V gene data show CDR1 as MDHEN and CDR2 as SYDVKM. The CDR3 coding sequence is TGTGCCAGCAGTTTAAGGGCGTCCGATGAGCAGTACTTC. This translates into CASSLRASDEQYF.

In the case of this clonotype: A much larger clone is a single base away; this may be a read error. The V and J genes are TRBV29-1 and TRBJ2-1; TRBD1 matches at 8 bases. Germline CDR1 reads SQVTM; CDR2 reads ANQGSEA. This CDR3 contains 15 residues. CDR3 nucleotide sequence: TGCAGCGCGTCGGACAGGGACGGTCCTTACAATGAGCGGTTCTTC. Translation: CSASDRDGPYNERFF.

DNA for the CDR3: TGCAGTGCCGGACAGGGACAATACGAGCAGTACTTC. Translated: CSAGQGQYEQYF. J is TRBJ2-7 and V is TRBV20-1; 8 bases match TRBD1. This CDR3 comprises 12 residues. J lost 4 bases, V lost 6 bases, and 5 bases had no gene match. CDR1 and CDR2 (germline): DFQATT, SNEGSKA (reference sequence).

A remark on this clonotype: Possible read error: a much larger clone is one base away. This chain joins TRBV28 and TRBJ2-7, with D perhaps TRBD2 (7 bases). Trimming stripped 7 bases from V and 5 bases from J, with 21 bases between. Per germline, CDR1 MDHEN and CDR2 SYDVKM. The CDR3 loop spans 15 amino acids. CDR3 DNA: TGTGCCAGCAAGTGGACAGCGGGATCGTGGGACGAGCAGTACTTC. Translating gives CASKWTAGSWDEQYF.

This chain uses TRBV11-3 with TRBJ2-7, with 7 bases lining up with TRBD1. The J call may be incorrect, as the DNA end agrees better with TRBJ2-5. Germline lookup yields CDR1 SGHNT and CDR2 YENEEA. The CDR3 length is 14 residues. The CDR3 DNA is TGTGCCAGCAGCTTGAACAGACAGGGTTCGACCCAGTACTTC. Translated: CASSLNRQGSTQYF.

In the case of this clonotype: A much larger clonotype is one base distant, so this may be a read error. The rearrangement links TRBV12-3 or TRBV12-4 to TRBJ2-7; TRBD2 is a possible D gene (7 bases). The CDR3 sequence is 13 residues long. The CDR3 nucleotides read TGTGTCAGCAGCATAGGGGGAGGGGATGAGCAGTACTTC. The encoded protein is CVSSIGGGDEQYF.

This clonotype was seen more than once but under ten times. The rearrangement uses TRBV4-3 and TRBJ2-1; 8 bases match TRBD2. This CDR3 region has 17 residues. The V gene's germline CDR1 is LGHNA and CDR2 YSLEER. J lost 8 bases, V lost 0 bases, and 12 bases had no gene match. The DNA of the CDR3 is TGCGCCAGCAGCCAAGATTTAGGCGGGGGGCGAGGGGATGAGCAGTTCTTC. Its translation is CASSQDLGGGRGDEQFF.

This clonotype was counted a few times. This chain links TRBV20-1 with TRBJ2-1; TRBD1 aligns across 7 bases. The CDR3 runs to 14 residues. Germline CDR1 is DFQATT and CDR2 is SNEGSKA (reference sequence). The ends lost 7 bases at V and 3 bases at J; junction bases unmatched: 9. In DNA, the CDR3 is TGCAGTGTTAAGACAGGGTGGGACTACAATGAGCAGTTCTTC. Residues: CSVKTGWDYNEQFF.

Comment on this clonotype: A much larger clone differs by one base, so this may be a read error. This chain links TRBV6-6 with TRBJ2-5; possible D gene TRBD1, 5 bases. Judging by the DNA end, TRBJ2-7 fits better; the J call may be wrong. The CDR3 spans 13 residues. The germline V gene has CDR1 MNHNY and CDR2 SVGAGI (reference sequence). The CDR3 sequence is CASSQGEAHEQYF. CDR3 DNA sequence: TGTGCCAGCAGCCAGGGTGAGGCCCACGAGCAGTACTTC.

V usage is TRBV5-1 and J usage is TRBJ2-1; TRBD1 might be the D (6 bases). The germline V gene encodes CDR1 SGHRS and CDR2 YFSETQ. V was trimmed by 4 bases and J by 0 bases, leaving 14 bases between them. There are 16 residues in the CDR3. CDR3 loop: CASSPEGVSSYNEQFF. The DNA for the CDR3 is TGCGCCAGCAGCCCCGAGGGGGTGAGCTCCTACAATGAGCAGTTCTTC.

The chain is built from TRBV20-1 and TRBJ2-7; D not resolved. Germline CDR1 reads DFQATT; CDR2 reads SNEGSKA (reference sequence). CDR3 size: 12 residues. V lost 3 bases and J 0 bases, leaving 6 bases between the germline ends. The CDR3 nucleotides are TGCAGTGCTAGCTACTCCTCCTACGAGCAGTACTTC. Translation gives CSASYSSYEQYF.

This clonotype has a handful of counts. The CDR3 spells CASSAQGLSYNEQFF. CDR3 in DNA: TGTGCCAGCAGCGCTCAGGGTCTGAGCTACAATGAGCAGTTCTTC. The chain couples TRBV6-1 to TRBJ2-1; the D gene is possibly TRBD1 (5 bases). This CDR3 is built from 15 residues. Trimming removed 6 bases from V and 3 bases from J, with 15 bases in between. CDR1 and CDR2 (germline): MNHNS, SASEGT.

This clonotype was picked up a small number of times. V usage is TRBV10-2 and J usage is TRBJ1-5; no clear D gene. Germline lookup yields CDR1 WSHSY and CDR2 SAAADI. V was shortened by 8 bases and J by 5 bases, with 16 bases between the two germline ends. This CDR3 has 14 residues. CDR3 DNA sequence: TGCGCCAGCCAGACTTCGACAAGGGATCAGCCCCAGCATTTT. This codes for CASQTSTRDQPQHF.

This clonotype occurred a few times. The J gene is TRBJ1-2, the V gene TRBV4-2, with D possibly being TRBD1 (5 bases). The CDR3 extends over 16 amino acids. Trimming cost V 1 base and J 4 bases, with 16 bases left between them. Germline V gives CDR1 LGHNA, CDR2 YNFKEQ. DNA of the CDR3: TGTGCCAGCAGCCAAGGTGCGACCGGGACCGGCTATGGCTACACCTTC. Translation: CASSQGATGTGYGYTF.

This clonotype has only one observation. The genes are TRBV6-2 or TRBV6-3 and TRBJ2-1, with 8 positions matching TRBD2. V dropped 0 bases and J dropped 10; count of bases not matched to a gene: 17. CDR1 MNHEY and CDR2 SVGEGT come from the germline V gene. The CDR3 covers 18 residues. The CDR3 loop reads CASSYSARRRAGVREQFF. The CDR3 DNA is TGTGCCAGCAGTTACTCGGCTCGCAGGCGAGCGGGAGTCAGAGAGCAGTTCTTC.

This clonotype was recorded once. This rearrangement joins TRBV5-1 to TRBJ2-7; 8 bases fit TRBD2. Looked up from germline, CDR1 is SGHRS and CDR2 is YFSETQ. The CDR3 runs to 15 residues. The V and J ends lost 0 bases and 5 bases, in that order; junction bases with no gene match: 7. This CDR3 is CASSLEPAGENEQYF. Here the CDR3 DNA reads TGCGCCAGCAGCTTGGAACCAGCGGGAGAAAACGAGCAGTACTTC.

This chain uses TRBV9 with TRBJ2-3, with a possible D match to TRBD2 (5 bases). V was cut by 4 bases and J by 0 bases, with 12 bases left in between. The CDR3 spans 15 residues. Germline CDR1 and CDR2: SGDLS and YYNGEE. This CDR3 is CASSSLASSTDTQYF. The CDR3 nucleotides read TGTGCCAGCAGCTCATTAGCGTCTAGCACAGATACGCAGTATTTT.

V and J are TRBV9 and TRBJ1-2; D not certain. Germline lookup yields CDR1 SGDLS and CDR2 YYNGEE. The CDR3 has 12 residues. Between the trimmed V and J ends, which lost 6 bases and 0 bases, there was a span of 6 bases. DNA of the CDR3: TGTGCCAGCAAGGGTTCTAACTATGGCTACACCTTC. It translates to CASKGSNYGYTF.

In regard to this clonotype: At one end the junction does not follow the germline gene, possibly because of a read error. The gene calls are TRBV5-1 and TRBJ1-1; the D gene is possibly TRBD1 (6 bases). Germline-derived CDR1 and CDR2 are SGHRS and YFSETQ. This CDR3 is 15 amino acids long. The CDR3 spells CASSPRTAMNTEAFF. CDR3 in DNA: TGTGCCAGCAGCCCCCGGACAGCCATGAACACTGAAGCTTTCTTT. Based on the CDR3 plus reference TRBV5-1 and TRBJ1-1, the full variable domain is KAGVTQTPRYLIKTRGQQVTLSCSPISGHRSVSWYQQTPGQGLQFLFEYFSETQRNKGNFPGRFSGRQFSNSRSEMNVSTLELGDSALYLCASSPRTAMNTEAFFGQGTRLTVV.

In this sample, this clonotype turned up many times. The chain recombines TRBV29-1 with TRBJ2-5; D gene uncertain. Germline CDR1 SQVTM, CDR2 ANQGSEA. The CDR3 totals 12 residues. V lost 6 bases and J 2 bases, leaving 10 bases between the germline ends. CDR3 nucleotide sequence: TGCAGCGTCCGGACGCTGCAAGAGACCCAGTACTTC. It translates to CSVRTLQETQYF.

DNA for the CDR3: TGCAGCGTTGGGGGCCGGTGGAATGAGCAGTACTTC. This encodes CSVGGRWNEQYF. The V call is TRBV29-1, the J call TRBJ2-7, with D possibly being TRBD1 (5 bases). Per germline, CDR1 SQVTM and CDR2 ANQGSEA. Between the trimmed V and J ends, which lost 4 bases and 7 bases, there was a span of 14 bases. The CDR3 totals 12 residues.

The sample holds many counts of this clonotype. V is TRBV18 and J is TRBJ1-4; unclear D gene. Per germline, CDR1 KGHSH and CDR2 LQKENI. This CDR3 contains 12 residues. The V end was cut by 3 bases, the J end by 6 bases, with 5 bases between. In DNA form, the CDR3 reads TGTGCCAGCTCACCGAGTGATGAAAAACTGTTTTTT. It specifies CASSPSDEKLFF. Looking up the rest from reference TRBV18 and TRBJ1-4 gives the full variable domain: NAGVMQNPRHLVRRRGQEARLRCSPMKGHSHVYWYRQLPEEGLKFMVYLQKENIIDESGMPKERFSAEFPKEGPSILRIQQVVRGDSAAYFCASSPSDEKLFFGSGTQLSVL.

The chain carries TRBV28 and TRBJ2-1, with 10 bases matching TRBD2. Germline CDR1 is MDHEN and CDR2 is SYDVKM. This CDR3 region has 15 residues. V lost 7 bases to trimming and J lost 9 bases; unmatched junction nucleotides: 12. The CDR3 DNA sequence: TGTGCCAGCACCTGGGGGGGAGCGGGAGGGTCTGAGCAGTTCTTC. Translation gives CASTWGGAGGSEQFF.

This clonotype was detected a few times. The V call is TRBV20-1, the J call TRBJ2-1; the match to TRBD2 covers 10 bases. CDR3 size: 14 residues. Germline CDR1 and CDR2: DFQATT and SNEGSKA (reference sequence). V was clipped by 1 base and J by 8 bases; unmatched bases: 5. The CDR3 region has the DNA TGCAGTGCTAGAGTTCTAGCGGGAGCCCATGAGCAGTTCTTC. It translates to CSARVLAGAHEQFF.

J is TRBJ2-3 and V is TRBV27; D remains unclear. CDR1 is MNHEY, CDR2 SMNVEV, per germline (reference sequence). V shed 5 bases and J shed 4 bases, with 10 bases lying between them. The CDR3 is made up of 13 amino acids. The CDR3 spells CASSVVGSDTQYF. CDR3 DNA: TGTGCCAGCAGTGTCGTAGGATCAGATACGCAGTATTTT.

This clonotype appeared a few times. The rearrangement joins TRBV12-3 or TRBV12-4 to TRBJ2-7; TRBD2 agrees at 14 bases. Judging by the DNA end, TRBJ2-5 fits better; the J call may be wrong. The CDR3 consists of 18 residues. CDR3 sequence: CASSPPSGLAGVAETQYF. CDR3 DNA sequence: TGTGCCAGCAGTCCCCCTTCGGGACTAGCGGGAGTTGCTGAGACCCAGTACTTC.

This clonotype came up a few times. The genes are TRBV6-5 and TRBJ2-7; no definite D call. The ends were cut back, 0 bases at V and 0 bases at J, with 18 bases in the middle. This CDR3 is 18 amino acids long. Germline V gives CDR1 MNHEY, CDR2 SVGAGI. CDR3 sequence: CASSYSAPGRPLSYEQYF. Here the CDR3 DNA reads TGTGCCAGCAGTTACTCTGCGCCCGGAAGGCCTCTCTCCTACGAGCAGTACTTC.

Ten or more counts support this clonotype. V and J are TRBV11-2 and TRBJ2-7, with a possible D match to TRBD1 (6 bases). CDR1 is SGHAT, CDR2 FQNNGV, per germline. The CDR3 is 15 amino acids. V lost 0 bases and J lost 0, with 9 bases in between. CDR3 bases: TGTGCCAGCAGCTTAGAGAGGGGGAACTCCTACGAGCAGTACTTC. Translated, it gives CASSLERGNSYEQYF.

This clonotype was recorded a few times. The chain combines TRBV30 with TRBJ2-7; TRBD1 matches at 7 bases. Losses at the gene ends were 2 bases for V and 6 bases for J; bases not matched to a gene: 10. This CDR3 spans 14 amino acids. CDR1 and CDR2 (germline): GTSNPN, SVGIG (reference sequence). The CDR3 region is CAWSLGAGGSEQYF. CDR3 sequence (DNA): TGTGCCTGGAGTCTTGGGGCAGGGGGTTCCGAGCAGTACTTC. The full variable domain, with the rest looked up from reference TRBV30 and TRBJ2-7, is SQTIHQWPATLVQPVGSPLSLECTVEGTSNPNLYWYRQAAGRGLQLLFYSVGIGQISSEVPQNLSASRPQDRQFILSSKKLLLSDSGFYLCAWSLGAGGSEQYFGPGTRLTVT.

As to this clonotype: A much larger clone lies one base from this, so it may be a read error. The V gene is TRBV20-1, the J gene TRBJ2-5; possibly TRBD1 for D (6 bases). V was cut by 3 bases and J by 11 bases, with 25 bases left in between. CDR3 length equals 15 residues. Germline values: CDR1 DFQATT, CDR2 SNEGSKA (reference sequence). CDR3: CSASPRTASYNEQYF. CDR3 in DNA: TGCAGTGCTAGCCCCCGGACAGCTTCCTACAATGAGCAGTACTTC.